This note documents a single TCR beta chain sequence. This record belongs to a study of blood T cell repertoires in COVID-19. At the level of the study: Spain, Italy and the United States supplied samples that represented acute and convalescent COVID-19. Sources were T cells, B-cell-depleted T cells, or PBMCs; the material itself was cDNA or gDNA.

Profiled with immunoSEQ multiplex PCR; TCRdb holds only in-frame clones, not every one. The table lists fewer than 110,000 clones, about 91% of them singletons. V lost 3 bases, J lost 0 bases, and 11 bases lay in between. The CDR3 is 15 amino acids. Germline V gene data show CDR1 as KGHSH and CDR2 as LQKENI. The V call is TRBV18, the J call TRBJ1-1; the D gene is possibly TRBD1 (6 bases). This clonotype was obtained from a human donor in a cohort sampled during active COVID-19. Sequenced input: peripheral blood. Here the CDR3 DNA reads TGTGCCAGCTCACCGCGACAGGCGCTGAACACTGAAGCTTTCTTT. Its protein is CASSPRQALNTEAFF.